A selection of T cell receptor beta chains follows, all from one sample in a study of control samples from healthy donors and cancer patients. Assay used: immunoSEQ multiplex PCR; TCRdb lists only in-frame clones, some missing. The sample yields around 30,000 clones, approximately 90% seen once. The sample was PBMCs. These receptors were taken from a man in his forties or fifties with lung cancer. The CDR3 runs from the conserved cysteine through the conserved F or W. A D gene is named only where the DNA matches it firmly. Clone size is not always given. Where it is, it says once, few, many or a class for expanded clones.

clone_size j_call v_call d_call cdr3_nt cdr3_aa
NA TRBJ2-6 TRBV27 TRBD1 TGTGCCAGCAGCCGTTGGGGGACAGGTGACTCTGGGGCCAACGTCCTGACTTTC CASSRWGTGDSGANVLTF
NA TRBJ2-1 TRBV7-2 NA TGTGCCAGCAGCCCCCTCACTTGGCGGGCCGGTGAGCAGTTCTTC CASSPLTWRAGEQFF
NA TRBJ2-1 TRBV7-9 NA TGTGCCAGCAGCTCAGACTCAAAGGGCAGGGTTAATGAGCAGTTCTTC CASSSDSKGRVNEQFF
NA TRBJ1-6 TRBV4-3 TRBD1 TGCGCCAGCAGCCAAGATTCAGGGGGCTATAATTCACCCCTCCACTTT CASSQDSGGYNSPLHF
NA TRBJ1-1 TRBV11-2 NA TGTGCCAGCAGCTCTAGAACCGTGAGGTGGACTGAAGCTTTCTTT CASSSRTVRWTEAFF
NA TRBJ2-7 TRBV7-3 TRBD1 TGTGCCAGCAGCGCTACTCCGGGACAGGCCTACGAGCAGTACTTC CASSATPGQAYEQYF
once TRBJ2-7 TRBV6-6 TRBD2 TGTGCCAGCAACGCGGGAGCCGTATTTGTAGAGCAGTACTTC CASNAGAVFVEQYF
NA TRBJ1-1 TRBV2 NA TGTGCCAGCAGTACCCTTCAGGGTCTTGAAGCTTTCTTT CASSTLQGLEAFF
NA TRBJ1-5 TRBV6-6 TRBD1 TGTGCCAGCAGTTATGGGACAGAGCAGCCCCAGCATTTT CASSYGTEQPQHF
NA TRBJ2-1 TRBV12-3/TRBV12-4 NA TGTGCCAGCAGTTTACTAGGGGGAGAGCAGTTCTTC CASSLLGGEQFF
NA TRBJ2-5 TRBV10-3 NA TGTGCCATCAGCGGGGCCAGGACCCAAGAGACCCAGTACTTC CAISGARTQETQYF
NA TRBJ1-2 TRBV6-6 NA TGTGCCAGCAGTTACTCCGGGGGGGGGCACACCTATGGCTACACCTTC CASSYSGGGHTYGYTF